This TCR beta chain was retrieved from a study of read filtering for tumor transcriptome and immune sequencing. At the level of the study: The cohort had about 16 men and 14 women aged about 45 to 80, mean approximately 66 years. R-ISS stage counts were roughly eight for I, roughly 15 for II, 6 or 7 for III. Transcriptome libraries were built from DNase-treated RNA.

From germline, CDR1 is SQVTM and CDR2 ANQGSEA. CDR3 length: 11 residues. The library was built from about 400 ng RNA with molecular barcoded adaptors for alpha/delta and beta/gamma chains. TCRdb analysed the reads with MiXCR anew, one entry per CDR3 protein. The sample has under 60,000 distinct CDR3 sequences, roughly 18% seen once. This clonotype has a handful of counts. Given a much more abundant clone one base away, this may be a read error. V is TRBV29-1 and J is TRBJ2-3; D possibly corresponds to TRBD1 (5 bases). The sequencing sample was made of a population of CD138-negative cells sorted from bone marrow. The TCR comes from a donor aged 40 or over with multiple myeloma. Here the CDR3 reads CSVSHTGTQYF. The CDR3 coding sequence is TGCAGCGTTAGCCACACAGGTACGCAGTATTTT.